Each of the 9 T cell receptor beta chains below was sequenced from the same sample in a study of blood T cells in healthy people across ages. Next came a second PCR, run for roughly 6 to 11 cycles, which used a sample-barcoded 5' primer along with a J-beta primer mix. A single record per CDR3 protein comes from TCRdb applying MiXCR to the 5' RACE reads. The repertoire consists of about 510,000 distinct CDR3 sequences, with roughly a quarter occurring once and the leading ten covering approximately 4%. The sample was also linked to a second study, of T cells of mothers and their children.

What was sequenced was blood. These receptor sequences come from a boy aged 2 to 10 in good health.

The CDR3 here is CASSESAYRDQYNEQFF. CDR3 bases: TGTGCCAGCAGTGAATCGGCCTACAGGGACCAGTACAATGAGCAGTTCTTC. The chain has TRBV25-1 and TRBJ2-1; D possibly corresponds to TRBD1 (6 bases). The ends were cut back, 1 base at V and 4 bases at J, with 17 bases in the middle. This CDR3 is built from 17 residues. CDR1 is MGHDK and CDR2 is SYGVNS in the germline V gene.

The chain is built from TRBV20-1 and TRBJ1-4; no reliable D call. Germline values: CDR1 DFQATT, CDR2 SNEGSKA (reference sequence). Trimming took off 3 bases at V and 0 bases at J, with 11 bases between the two ends. There are 15 residues in the CDR3. The CDR3 protein is CSARTGGSTNEKLFF. DNA of the CDR3: TGCAGTGCTAGGACGGGAGGCTCAACTAATGAAAAACTGTTTTTT.

This clonotype occurred a few times. The chain is built from TRBV12-5 and TRBJ2-5, with TRBD1 as a possible D gene (5 bases). CDR3 length: 13 amino acids. V was clipped by 4 bases and J by 7 bases, with 13 bases between them. Germline V gene lookup returns CDR1 LGHNT and CDR2 FRNRAP. The CDR3 is CASGSGNYRTQYF. DNA for the CDR3: TGTGCTAGTGGTTCAGGGAACTATCGGACCCAGTACTTC. Complete variable domain (other parts from reference TRBV12-5 and TRBJ2-5): DARVTQTPRHKVTEMGQEVTMRCQPILGHNTVFWYRQTMMQGLELLAYFRNRAPLDDSGMPKDRFSAEMPDATLATLKIQPSEPRDSAVYFCASGSGNYRTQYFGPGTRLLVL.

This rearrangement joins TRBV29-1 to TRBJ2-2, with TRBD1 matching over 7 bases. The CDR3 has 15 residues. V trimming: 0 bases; J trimming: 1 base; junction bases outside the gene matches: 2. CDR1 and CDR2 from the germline V gene are SQVTM and ANQGSEA. In DNA form, the CDR3 reads TGCAGCGTTGAAGATCGACAGGGGAACACCGGGGAGCTGTTTTTT. It specifies CSVEDRQGNTGELFF.

The chain uses TRBV12-3 or TRBV12-4 and TRBJ1-4; D not certain. V lost 5 bases and J lost 14, with 18 bases in between. The CDR3 is 13 residues long. The CDR3 DNA sequence: TGTGCCAGCAGTATCGGACGGGGTTATGTCCTGTTTTTT. Translating gives CASSIGRGYVLFF.

This clonotype was seen only a few times. The chain is built from TRBV7-9 and TRBJ2-5, with TRBD1 as a possible D gene (6 bases). This CDR3 is built from 12 residues. V was trimmed by 6 bases and J by 8 bases, leaving 13 bases between them. In germline, CDR1 is SEHNR, CDR2 FQNEAQ (reference sequence). CDR3 region: CASSYQGTTQYF. DNA of the CDR3: TGTGCCAGCAGTTACCAGGGGACAACCCAGTACTTC.

This clonotype occurred a few times. The chain joins TRBV20-1 to TRBJ1-5; D gene uncertain. The CDR3 is 15 amino acids. Germline V gives CDR1 DFQATT, CDR2 SNEGSKA (reference sequence). With 1 base removed from V and 0 bases from J, the gap between germline ends came to 10 bases. CDR3 residues: CSARGGPHSNQPQHF. The CDR3 coding sequence is TGCAGTGCTAGAGGGGGTCCTCATAGCAATCAGCCCCAGCATTTT.

This chain joins TRBV29-1 and TRBJ1-2; D remains ambiguous. The CDR3 is 12 residues long. Deletions cut 6 bases from V and 4 bases from J, with 12 bases between. CDR1 and CDR2 (germline): SQVTM, ANQGSEA. In DNA, the CDR3 is TGCAGCGTGGACTTGGGGTCCTATGGCTACACCTTC. Translating gives CSVDLGSYGYTF.

This clonotype was seen only a few times. J is TRBJ2-5 and V is TRBV11-2, with D possibly being TRBD2 (5 bases). The closer fit of TRBJ2-1 to the DNA end suggests the J call may be wrong. The CDR3 has 16 amino acids. The germline CDR1 and CDR2 sequences are SGHAT and FQNNGV. CDR3: CASSAVELGGREEQFF. DNA of the CDR3: TGTGCCAGCAGCGCCGTAGAGTTGGGCGGGCGCGAAGAGCAGTTCTTC.